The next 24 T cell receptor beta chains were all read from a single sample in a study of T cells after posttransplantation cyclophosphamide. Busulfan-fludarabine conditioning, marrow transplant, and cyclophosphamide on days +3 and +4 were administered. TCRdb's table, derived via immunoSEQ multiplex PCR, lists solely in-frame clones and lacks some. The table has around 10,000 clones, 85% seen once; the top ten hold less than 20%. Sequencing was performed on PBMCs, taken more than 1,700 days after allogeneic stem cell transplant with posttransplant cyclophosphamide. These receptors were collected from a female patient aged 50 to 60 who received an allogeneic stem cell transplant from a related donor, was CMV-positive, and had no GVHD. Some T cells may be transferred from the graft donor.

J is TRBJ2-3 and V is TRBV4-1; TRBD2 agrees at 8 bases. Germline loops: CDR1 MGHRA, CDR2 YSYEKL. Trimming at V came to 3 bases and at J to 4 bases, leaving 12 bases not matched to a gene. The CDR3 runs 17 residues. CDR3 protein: CASSQIIAGRVADTQYF. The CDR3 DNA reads TGCGCCAGCAGCCAGATCATAGCGGGAAGGGTTGCAGATACGCAGTATTTT.

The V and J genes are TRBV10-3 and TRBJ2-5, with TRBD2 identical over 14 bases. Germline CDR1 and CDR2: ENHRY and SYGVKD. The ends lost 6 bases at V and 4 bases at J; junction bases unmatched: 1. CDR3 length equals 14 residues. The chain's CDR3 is CAIRGTSGGETQYF. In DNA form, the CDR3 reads TGTGCCATCAGGGGGACTAGCGGGGGAGAGACCCAGTACTTC.

DNA of the CDR3: TGTGCCAGCAGCTTAGCTGGGGGCTCCTATGGCTACACCTTC. Protein sequence: CASSLAGGSYGYTF. The chain uses TRBV7-8 and TRBJ1-2; D is possibly TRBD1 (6 bases). The CDR3 sequence is 14 residues long. Trimming took 0 bases from V and 4 from J, leaving 9 bases between them. CDR1 and CDR2 from the germline V gene are SGHVS and FQNEAQ.

CDR3 DNA sequence: TGTGCCAGCAGCGTAGACAGTTCAGGAAACACCATATATTTT. The encoded protein is CASSVDSSGNTIYF. V and J are TRBV9 and TRBJ1-3, with D unclear. Trimming left V 0 bases short and J 4 bases short, with 8 bases between. The germline CDR1 and CDR2 sequences are SGDLS and YYNGEE. This CDR3 is built from 14 residues.

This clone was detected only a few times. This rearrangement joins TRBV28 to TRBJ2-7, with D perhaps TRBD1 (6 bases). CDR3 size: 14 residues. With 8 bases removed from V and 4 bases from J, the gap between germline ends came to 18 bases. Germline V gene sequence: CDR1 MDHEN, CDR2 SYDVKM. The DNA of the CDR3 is TGTGCCAGCTATAGACAGGCCAGAGGGTACGAGCAGTACTTC. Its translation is CASYRQARGYEQYF.

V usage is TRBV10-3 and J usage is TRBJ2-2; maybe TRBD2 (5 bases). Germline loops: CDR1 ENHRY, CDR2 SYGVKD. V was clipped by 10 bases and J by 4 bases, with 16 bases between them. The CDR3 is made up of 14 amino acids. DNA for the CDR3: TGTGCCACCACGGCAGCGGTAGGCACCGGGGAGCTGTTTTTT. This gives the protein CATTAAVGTGELFF.

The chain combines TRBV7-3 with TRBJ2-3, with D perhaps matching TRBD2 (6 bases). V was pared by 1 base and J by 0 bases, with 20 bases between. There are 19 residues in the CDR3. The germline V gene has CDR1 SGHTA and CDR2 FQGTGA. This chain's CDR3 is CASSLIGRSGRESTDTQYF. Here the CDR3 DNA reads TGTGCCAGCAGCTTAATAGGGCGCTCGGGACGGGAGAGCACAGATACGCAGTATTTT. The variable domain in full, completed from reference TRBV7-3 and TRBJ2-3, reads GAGVSQTPSNKVTEKGKYVELRCDPISGHTALYWYRQSLGQGPEFLIYFQGTGAADDSGLPNDRFFAVRPEGSVSTLKIQRTERGDSAVYLCASSLIGRSGRESTDTQYFGPGTRLTVL.

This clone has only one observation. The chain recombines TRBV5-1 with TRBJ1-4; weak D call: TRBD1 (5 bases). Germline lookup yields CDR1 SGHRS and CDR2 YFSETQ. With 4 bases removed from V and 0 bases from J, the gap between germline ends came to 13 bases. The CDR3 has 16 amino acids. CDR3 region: CASSPGRGTTNEKLFF. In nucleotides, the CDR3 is TGCGCCAGCAGCCCGGGACGGGGGACAACTAATGAAAAACTGTTTTTT.

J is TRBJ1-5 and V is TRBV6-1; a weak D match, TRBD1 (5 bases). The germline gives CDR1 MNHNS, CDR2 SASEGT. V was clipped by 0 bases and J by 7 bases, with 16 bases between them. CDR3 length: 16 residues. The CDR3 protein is CASSEAVSREGQPQHF. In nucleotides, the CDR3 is TGTGCCAGCAGTGAAGCGGTCAGTCGGGAGGGGCAGCCCCAGCATTTT.

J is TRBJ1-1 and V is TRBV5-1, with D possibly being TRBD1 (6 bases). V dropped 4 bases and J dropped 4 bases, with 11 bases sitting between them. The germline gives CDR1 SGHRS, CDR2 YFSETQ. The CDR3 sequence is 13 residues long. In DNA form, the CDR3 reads TGCGCCAGCAGCAGCAGGGGTTTCACTGAAGCTTTCTTT. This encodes CASSSRGFTEAFF.

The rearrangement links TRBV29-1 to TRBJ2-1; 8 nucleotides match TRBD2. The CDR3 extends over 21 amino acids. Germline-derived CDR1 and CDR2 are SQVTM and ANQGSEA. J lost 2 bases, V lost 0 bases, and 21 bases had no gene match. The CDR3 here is CSVEDEIAGSPPGSTYNEQFF. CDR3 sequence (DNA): TGCAGCGTTGAAGATGAAATAGCGGGATCTCCTCCCGGATCCACCTACAATGAGCAGTTCTTC.

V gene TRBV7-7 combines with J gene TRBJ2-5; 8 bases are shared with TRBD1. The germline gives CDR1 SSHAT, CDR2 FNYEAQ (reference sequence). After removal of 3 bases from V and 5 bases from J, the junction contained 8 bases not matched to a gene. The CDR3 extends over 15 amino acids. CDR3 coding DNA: TGTGCCAGCAGCTTTTCGACAGGGGCTGGGGAGACCCAGTACTTC. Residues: CASSFSTGAGETQYF.

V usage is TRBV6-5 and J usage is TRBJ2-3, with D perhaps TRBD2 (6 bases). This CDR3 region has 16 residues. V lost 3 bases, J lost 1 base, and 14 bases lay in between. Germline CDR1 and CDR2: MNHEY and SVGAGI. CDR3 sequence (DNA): TGTGCCAGCAGTTATGAAAGGGAGGTAGGCACAGATACGCAGTATTTT. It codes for CASSYEREVGTDTQYF.

The CDR3 here is CASSLGSGSYNEQFF. CDR3 DNA: TGTGCCAGCAGCTTAGGATCGGGCTCCTACAATGAGCAGTTCTTC. V usage is TRBV5-8 and J usage is TRBJ2-1; D uncertain. V lost 2 bases to trimming and J lost 0 bases, with 9 bases between them. The CDR3 runs 15 residues. CDR1 is SGHTS, CDR2 YDEGEE, per germline.

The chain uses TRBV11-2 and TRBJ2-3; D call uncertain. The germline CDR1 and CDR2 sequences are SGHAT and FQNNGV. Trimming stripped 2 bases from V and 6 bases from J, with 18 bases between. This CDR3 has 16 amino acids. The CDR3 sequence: CASSLSVVPVWDTQYF. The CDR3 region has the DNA TGTGCCAGCAGCTTATCGGTGGTGCCTGTGTGGGATACGCAGTATTTT.

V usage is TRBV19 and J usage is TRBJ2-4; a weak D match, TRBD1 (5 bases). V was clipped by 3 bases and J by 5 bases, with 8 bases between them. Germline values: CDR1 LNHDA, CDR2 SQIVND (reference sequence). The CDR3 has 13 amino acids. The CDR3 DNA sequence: TGTGCCAGTAGTATCGGCAGGGAAAACATTCAGTACTTC. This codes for CASSIGRENIQYF. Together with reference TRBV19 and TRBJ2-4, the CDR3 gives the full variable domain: DGGITQSPKYLFRKEGQNVTLSCEQNLNHDAMYWYRQDPGQGLRLIYYSQIVNDFQKGDIAEGYSVSREKKESFPLTVTSAQKNPTAFYLCASSIGRENIQYFGAGTRLSVL.

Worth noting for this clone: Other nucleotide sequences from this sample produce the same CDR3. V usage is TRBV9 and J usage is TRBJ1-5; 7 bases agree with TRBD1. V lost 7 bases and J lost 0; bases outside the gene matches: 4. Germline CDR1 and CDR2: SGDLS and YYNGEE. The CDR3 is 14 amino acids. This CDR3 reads CASGTADSNQPQHF. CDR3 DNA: TGTGCCAGCGGGACAGCTGATAGCAATCAGCCCCAGCATTTT.

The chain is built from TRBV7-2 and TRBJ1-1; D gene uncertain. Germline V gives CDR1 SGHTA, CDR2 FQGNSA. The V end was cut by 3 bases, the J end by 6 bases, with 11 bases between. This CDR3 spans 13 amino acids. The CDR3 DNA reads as TGTGCCAGCAGCTTGCGTGCGGGTTCTGAAGCTTTCTTT. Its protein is CASSLRAGSEAFF.

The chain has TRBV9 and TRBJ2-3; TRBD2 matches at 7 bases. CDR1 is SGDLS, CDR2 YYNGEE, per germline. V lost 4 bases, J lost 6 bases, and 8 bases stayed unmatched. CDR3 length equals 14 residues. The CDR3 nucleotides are TGTGCCAGCAGCCTGGGGGGGTTCGGGGATACGCAGTATTTT. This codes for CASSLGGFGDTQYF.

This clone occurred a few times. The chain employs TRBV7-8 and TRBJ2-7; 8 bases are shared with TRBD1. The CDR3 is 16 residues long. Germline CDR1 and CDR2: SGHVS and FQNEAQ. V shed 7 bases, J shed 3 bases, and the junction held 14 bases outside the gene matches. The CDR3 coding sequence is TGTGCCAGCATCCTCTCCGGACAGGGCACCCTCTACGAGCAGTACTTC. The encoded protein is CASILSGQGTLYEQYF. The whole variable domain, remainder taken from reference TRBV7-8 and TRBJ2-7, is GAGVSQSPRYKVAKRGQDVALRCDPISGHVSLFWYQQALGQGPEFLTYFQNEAQLDKSGLPSDRFFAERPEGSVSTLKIQRTQQEDSAVYLCASILSGQGTLYEQYFGPGTRLTVT.

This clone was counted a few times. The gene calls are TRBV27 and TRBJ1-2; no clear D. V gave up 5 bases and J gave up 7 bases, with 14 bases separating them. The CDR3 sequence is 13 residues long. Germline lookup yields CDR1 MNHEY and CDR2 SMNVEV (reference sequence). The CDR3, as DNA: TGTGCCAGCAGTCAGGCGGGTACGGGTGGCTACACCTTC. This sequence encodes CASSQAGTGGYTF.

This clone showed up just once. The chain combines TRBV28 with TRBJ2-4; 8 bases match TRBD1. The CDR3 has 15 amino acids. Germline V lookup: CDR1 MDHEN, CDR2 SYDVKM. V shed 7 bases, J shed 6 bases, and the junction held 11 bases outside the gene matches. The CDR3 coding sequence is TGTGCCAGCAAATACCTTCAGGGGGCGTTAAACATTCAGTACTTC. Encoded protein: CASKYLQGALNIQYF.

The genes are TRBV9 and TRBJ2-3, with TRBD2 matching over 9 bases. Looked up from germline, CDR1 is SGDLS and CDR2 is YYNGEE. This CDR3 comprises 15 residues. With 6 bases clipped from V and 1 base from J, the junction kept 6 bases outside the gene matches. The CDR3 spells CASKRAGGGTDTQYF. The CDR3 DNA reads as TGTGCCAGCAAACGGGCGGGAGGGGGCACAGATACGCAGTATTTT.

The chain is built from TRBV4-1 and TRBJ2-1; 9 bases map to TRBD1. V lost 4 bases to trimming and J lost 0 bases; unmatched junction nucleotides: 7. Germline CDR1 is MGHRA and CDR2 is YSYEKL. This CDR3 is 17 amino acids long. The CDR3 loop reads CASSLRQGDSSYNEQFF. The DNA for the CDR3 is TGCGCCAGCAGCCTAAGACAGGGGGATAGCTCCTACAATGAGCAGTTCTTC.